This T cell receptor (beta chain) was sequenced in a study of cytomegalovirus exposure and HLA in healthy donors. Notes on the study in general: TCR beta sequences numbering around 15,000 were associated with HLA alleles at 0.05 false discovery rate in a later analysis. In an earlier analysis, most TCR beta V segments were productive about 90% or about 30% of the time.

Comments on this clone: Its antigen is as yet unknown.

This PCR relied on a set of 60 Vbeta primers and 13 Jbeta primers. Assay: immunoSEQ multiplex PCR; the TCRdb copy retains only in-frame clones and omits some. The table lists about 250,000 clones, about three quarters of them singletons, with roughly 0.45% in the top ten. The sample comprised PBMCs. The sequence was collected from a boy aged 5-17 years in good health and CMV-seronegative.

This CDR3 is CASSLGLADYEQYF. The CDR3 DNA reads TGCGCCAGCAGCTTGGGACTAGCGGACTACGAGCAGTACTTC. V and J are TRBV5-1 and TRBJ2-7; 9 bases fit TRBD2. The ends lost 0 bases at V and 3 bases at J; junction bases unmatched: 1. This CDR3 is 14 amino acids long. Germline CDR1 is SGHRS and CDR2 is YFSETQ.